Below are 13 T cell receptor beta chains sequenced from a single sample in a study of blood T cells in healthy people across ages. Combining a sample-barcoded 5' primer with a J-beta primer mix, a second PCR ran for 7 to 11 cycles. TCRdb fed the 5' RACE reads into MiXCR, producing one record per CDR3 protein. The table includes 600,000 to 850,000 distinct CDR3 sequences, around 46% detected once. The sample consisted of blood. These receptors all come from a woman aged 60-70 years in good health.

In DNA form, the CDR3 reads TGTGCCAGCAGGGCCCAGGGGGGAGGTTCACCCCTCCACTTT. This codes for CASRAQGGGSPLHF. The gene calls are TRBV12-3 or TRBV12-4 and TRBJ1-6; TRBD1 matches at 7 bases. The CDR3 has 14 amino acids. V shed 6 bases, J shed 9 bases, and the junction held 8 bases outside the gene matches.

The chain combines TRBV27 with TRBJ2-3; a possible D gene is TRBD1 (6 bases). This CDR3 region has 15 residues. Trimming pared 4 bases from V and 0 bases from J, leaving 11 bases between. The germline V gene encodes CDR1 MNHEY and CDR2 SMNVEV (reference sequence). The CDR3 protein is CASSSGVLSTDTQYF. The CDR3 DNA is TGTGCCAGCAGTTCAGGGGTCCTGAGCACAGATACGCAGTATTTT.

The sample holds many counts of this clonotype. This chain uses TRBV10-1 with TRBJ2-1; no definite D call. Germline CDR1 is WNHNN and CDR2 is SYGVQD (reference sequence). V was clipped by 3 bases and J by 4 bases, with 7 bases between them. CDR3 size: 13 residues. CDR3 nucleotide sequence: TGCGCCAGCAGTGAAAGGGCTTACAATGAGCAGTTCTTC. It is translated as CASSERAYNEQFF.

The rearrangement links TRBV25-1 to TRBJ1-1; D may be TRBD1 (6 bases). The V gene lost 3 bases and the J gene lost 0 bases, with 8 bases spanning the gap. The germline V gene encodes CDR1 MGHDK and CDR2 SYGVNS. This CDR3 spans 14 amino acids. CDR3 amino acids: CASSEGGLNTEAFF. The CDR3 DNA follows: TGTGCCAGCAGTGAGGGGGGCTTGAACACTGAAGCTTTCTTT.

This chain connects TRBV7-6 to TRBJ2-7, with 15 bases that match TRBD2. The CDR3 loop spans 18 amino acids. Trimming cost V 5 bases and J 2 bases; bases outside gene matches: 10. Germline CDR1 and CDR2: SGHVS and FNYEAQ. The CDR3 bases are TGTGCCAGCAGCCCGGGACTAGCGGGAGGACCAGTAGCCTACGAGCAGTACTTC. Encoded protein: CASSPGLAGGPVAYEQYF.

In DNA, the CDR3 is TGTGCCAGCAGCGCCACTGGCCGGACTAGCGGGGTAGGGCAGTACTTC. This sequence encodes CASSATGRTSGVGQYF. The chain links TRBV7-2 to TRBJ2-7, with 12 bases lining up with TRBD2. There are 16 residues in the CDR3. Unmatched junction bases numbered 14, after V lost 5 bases and J lost 9 bases. Germline V lookup: CDR1 SGHTA, CDR2 FQGNSA.

The chain carries TRBV20-1 and TRBJ1-4, with TRBD1 as a possible D gene (5 bases). CDR1 is DFQATT, CDR2 SNEGSKA, per germline (reference sequence). The CDR3 runs 13 residues. V was trimmed by 5 bases and J by 6 bases, leaving 13 bases between them. CDR3 sequence: CSAPPGGDEKLFF. CDR3 nucleotide sequence: TGCAGTGCTCCCCCCGGGGGGGATGAAAAACTGTTTTTT.

CDR3 in DNA: TGTGCCAGCAACGAAGGTGGGACAGATACGCAGTATTTT. Translating it yields CASNEGGTDTQYF. V and J are TRBV28 and TRBJ2-3; the D is unclear. V was trimmed by 7 bases and J by 3 bases, leaving 11 bases between them. The CDR3 runs to 13 residues. Germline CDR1 and CDR2: MDHEN and SYDVKM.

The chain links TRBV7-9 to TRBJ2-1; D perhaps matches TRBD2 (5 bases). The CDR3 covers 12 residues. The germline CDR1 and CDR2 sequences are SEHNR and FQNEAQ (reference sequence). V was cut by 7 bases and J by 10 bases, with 14 bases left in between. CDR3 protein: CASTPDPGEQFF. CDR3 sequence (DNA): TGTGCCAGCACCCCTGATCCGGGGGAGCAGTTCTTC.

V is TRBV11-2 and J is TRBJ2-3, with a tentative D call TRBD2 (5 bases). The CDR3 covers 13 residues. Trimming pared 0 bases from V and 7 bases from J, leaving 8 bases between. Germline V gene data show CDR1 as SGHAT and CDR2 as FQNNGV. CDR3 sequence: CASSLESGNTQYF. The CDR3 region has the DNA TGTGCCAGCAGCTTAGAGAGCGGAAATACGCAGTATTTT.

The table lists this clonotype with a few counts. The chain links TRBV20-1 to TRBJ2-1, with D possibly TRBD2 on 6 matching bases. The CDR3 extends over 14 amino acids. V was cut by 5 bases and J by 5 bases, with 16 bases left in between. The germline gives CDR1 DFQATT, CDR2 SNEGSKA (reference sequence). The CDR3 DNA reads TGCAGTGCTGCACTTTTTGGGGGGAACAATGAGCAGTTCTTC. Its protein product is CSAALFGGNNEQFF.

V and J are TRBV6-2 or TRBV6-3 and TRBJ1-5; no firm D call. CDR3 size: 13 residues. V was shortened by 6 bases and J by 5 bases, with 11 bases between the two germline ends. CDR1 is MNHEY and CDR2 is SVGEGT in the germline V gene. CDR3 sequence: CASSPVGDQPQHF. CDR3 DNA: TGTGCCAGCAGCCCTGTTGGGGATCAGCCCCAGCATTTT.

The V gene is TRBV12-3 or TRBV12-4, the J gene TRBJ2-7; D remains unclear. There are 13 residues in the CDR3. V gave up 5 bases and J gave up 6 bases, with 14 bases separating them. Here the CDR3 DNA reads TGTGCCAGCAGTCCCCACCAATTTGGCGAGCAGTACTTC. Protein: CASSPHQFGEQYF.